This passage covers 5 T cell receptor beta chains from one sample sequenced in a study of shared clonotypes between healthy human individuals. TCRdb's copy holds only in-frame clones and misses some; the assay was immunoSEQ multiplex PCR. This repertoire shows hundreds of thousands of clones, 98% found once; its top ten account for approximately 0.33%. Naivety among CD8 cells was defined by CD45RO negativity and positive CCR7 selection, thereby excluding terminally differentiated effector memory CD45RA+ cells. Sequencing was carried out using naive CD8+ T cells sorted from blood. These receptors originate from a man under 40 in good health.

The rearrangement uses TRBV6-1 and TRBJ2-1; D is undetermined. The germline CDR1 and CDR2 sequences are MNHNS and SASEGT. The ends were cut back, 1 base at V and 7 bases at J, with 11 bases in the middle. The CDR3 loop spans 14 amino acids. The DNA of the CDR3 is TGTGCCAGCAGTGAAGTGAATTCTTGGAATGAGCAGTTCTTC. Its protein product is CASSEVNSWNEQFF.

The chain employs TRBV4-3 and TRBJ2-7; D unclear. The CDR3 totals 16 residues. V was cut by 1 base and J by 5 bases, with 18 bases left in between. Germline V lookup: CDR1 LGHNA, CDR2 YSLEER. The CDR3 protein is CASSQARGRIKDEQYF. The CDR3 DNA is TGCGCCAGCAGCCAAGCGCGAGGCAGAATAAAGGACGAGCAGTACTTC.

The CDR3 region has the DNA TGTGCCGGGCTCCGGGACAGCGATACGCAGTATTTT. Its protein is CAGLRDSDTQYF. V gene TRBV27 combines with J gene TRBJ2-3, with 7 bases fitting TRBD1. V was pared by 11 bases and J by 6 bases, with 8 bases of the junction left unmatched. The CDR3 loop spans 12 amino acids. Germline CDR1 MNHEY, CDR2 SMNVEV (reference sequence).

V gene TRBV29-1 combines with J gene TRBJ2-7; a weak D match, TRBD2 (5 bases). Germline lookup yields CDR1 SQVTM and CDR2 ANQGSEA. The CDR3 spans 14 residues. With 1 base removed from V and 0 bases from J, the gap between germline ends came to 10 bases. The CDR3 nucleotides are TGCAGCGTTGAAGTTACGGGGATCTCCTACGAGCAGTACTTC. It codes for CSVEVTGISYEQYF.

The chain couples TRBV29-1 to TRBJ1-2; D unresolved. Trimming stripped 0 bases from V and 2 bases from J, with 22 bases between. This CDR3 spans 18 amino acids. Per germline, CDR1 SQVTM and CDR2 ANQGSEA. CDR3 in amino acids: CSVEDSFFGSGLNYGYTF. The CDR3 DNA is TGCAGCGTTGAAGATTCTTTCTTTGGGTCAGGACTCAACTATGGCTACACCTTC.